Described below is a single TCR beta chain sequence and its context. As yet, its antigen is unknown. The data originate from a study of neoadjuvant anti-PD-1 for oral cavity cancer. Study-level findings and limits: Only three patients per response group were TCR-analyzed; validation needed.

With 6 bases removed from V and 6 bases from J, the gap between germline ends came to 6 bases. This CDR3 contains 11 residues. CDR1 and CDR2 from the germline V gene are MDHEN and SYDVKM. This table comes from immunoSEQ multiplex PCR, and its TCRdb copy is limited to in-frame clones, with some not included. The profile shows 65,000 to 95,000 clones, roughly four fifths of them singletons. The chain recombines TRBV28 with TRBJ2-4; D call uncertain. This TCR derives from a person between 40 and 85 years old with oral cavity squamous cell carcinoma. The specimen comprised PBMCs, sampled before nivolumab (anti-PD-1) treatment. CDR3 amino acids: CASRGGNIQYF. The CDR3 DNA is TGTGCCAGCAGAGGTGGAAACATTCAGTACTTC.